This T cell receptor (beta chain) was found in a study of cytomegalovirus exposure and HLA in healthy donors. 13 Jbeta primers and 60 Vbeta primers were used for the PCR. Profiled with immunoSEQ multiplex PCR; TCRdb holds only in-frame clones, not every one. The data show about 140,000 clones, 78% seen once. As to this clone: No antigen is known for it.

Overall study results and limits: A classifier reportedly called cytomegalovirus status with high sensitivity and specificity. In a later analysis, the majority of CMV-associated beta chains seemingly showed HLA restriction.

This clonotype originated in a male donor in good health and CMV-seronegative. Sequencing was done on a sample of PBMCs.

The CDR3 spells CASSSLTSGPTDTQYF. The DNA for the CDR3 is TGTGCCAGCAGCTCCCTGACTAGCGGACCCACAGATACGCAGTATTTT. The V call is TRBV11-1, the J call TRBJ2-3, with 9 bases that match TRBD2. This CDR3 is 16 amino acids long. V was pared by 4 bases and J by 2 bases, with 7 bases of the junction left unmatched. Per germline, CDR1 SGHAT and CDR2 FQDESV (reference sequence).